The 4 T cell receptor beta chains given below trace back to one sample, sequenced in a study of blood T cells in healthy people across ages. A sample-barcoded 5' primer and a J-beta primer mix were used in a second PCR of about 7 to 12 cycles. TCRdb independently ran MiXCR on the 5' RACE reads; one entry per CDR3 protein. The sample yields 950,000 to 1,200,000 distinct CDR3 sequences, less than 45% seen once. The sequencing sample was made of blood. The receptor set was obtained from a man younger than 35 in good health.

This clonotype was picked up a small number of times. The chain employs TRBV6-5 and TRBJ1-1; possible D gene TRBD1, 5 bases. The CDR3 has 16 residues. Germline V gives CDR1 MNHEY, CDR2 SVGAGI. The V end lost 6 bases, the J end lost 1 base, and 18 bases lay between the germline ends. CDR3 DNA: TGTGCCAGCAGCCCGGGGGGGGGATACTCGAACACTGAAGCTTTCTTT. Protein product: CASSPGGGYSNTEAFF.

V is TRBV10-3 and J is TRBJ1-1, with 7 positions matching TRBD1. Per the germline V gene, CDR1 is ENHRY and CDR2 is SYGVKD. The CDR3 is 12 residues long. V shed 8 bases and J 3 bases; nucleotides not matched to a gene: 3. The CDR3 here is CAIGDRDTEAFF. Here the CDR3 DNA reads TGTGCCATCGGGGACAGAGACACTGAAGCTTTCTTT.

In its sample, this clonotype was seen once. The V call is TRBV7-2, the J call TRBJ1-5; D possibly corresponds to TRBD1 (5 bases). The ends were cut back, 1 base at V and 7 bases at J, with 14 bases in the middle. The V gene's germline CDR1 is SGHTA and CDR2 FQGNSA. CDR3 size: 15 residues. Here the CDR3 DNA reads TGTGCCAGCAGCTTAGTGATGGGGGAAGGGCAGCCCCAGCATTTT. The encoded protein is CASSLVMGEGQPQHF.

The V and J genes are TRBV18 and TRBJ2-1; the match to TRBD1 covers 9 bases. The CDR3 totals 15 residues. The germline CDR1 and CDR2 sequences are KGHSH and LQKENI. V dropped 3 bases and J dropped 7; count of bases not matched to a gene: 7. CDR3 residues: CASSPPDRGGNEQFF. The CDR3 bases are TGTGCCAGCTCACCGCCGGACAGGGGAGGAAATGAGCAGTTCTTC.